This T cell receptor (beta chain) came from a study of blood T cells in healthy people across ages. Germline V gene lookup returns CDR1 MNHEY and CDR2 SVGAGI. The CDR3 contains 16 residues. Trimming stripped 2 bases from V and 0 bases from J, with 10 bases between. A second PCR, run for about 7 to 11 cycles, used a sample-barcoded 5' primer plus a J-beta primer mix. TCRdb called the 5' RACE reads again in MiXCR, with one record for every CDR3 protein. The data show over 600,000 distinct CDR3 sequences, with around 45% seen just once and 15% to 20% held by the top ten. This chain joins TRBV6-5 and TRBJ1-4, with D possibly TRBD1 on 6 matching bases. The clonotype was recovered from a man older than 75 in good health. Sequenced sample: blood. DNA of the CDR3: TGTGCCAGCAGTTACGGCAGGGGCTCAACTAATGAAAAACTGTTTTTT. It translates to CASSYGRGSTNEKLFF.